The entry that follows covers one TCR beta chain sequence. Its antigen is undetermined. This CDR3 is 15 amino acids long. Trimming took off 0 bases at V and 7 bases at J, with 13 bases between the two ends. Germline V gene lookup returns CDR1 SGHKS and CDR2 YYEKEE (reference sequence). The record originates from a study of siplizumab effects on memory and regulatory T cells. General observations from the study: To unstimulated subsets, only a minor fraction of alloreactive clones could be mapped. Mappable alloreactive CD4+ clones averaged approximately 70% Treg-derived with siplizumab versus roughly 25% in controls. The alloresponse seemed to draw substantially on naive T cells, which appeared more diverse than memory cells.

Assay used: immunoSEQ multiplex PCR; TCRdb lists only in-frame clones, some missing. This table has approximately 97,000 clones, around nine tenths appearing once. The chain is built from TRBV5-5 and TRBJ1-4; D possibly corresponds to TRBD1 (5 bases). This clonotype was obtained from a human donor in good health. Sequencing was carried out using CD4+ T cells sorted from blood. The CDR3 loop reads CASSLVWGTGEKLFF. The CDR3 nucleotides are TGTGCCAGCAGCTTGGTTTGGGGGACCGGTGAAAAACTGTTTTTT.